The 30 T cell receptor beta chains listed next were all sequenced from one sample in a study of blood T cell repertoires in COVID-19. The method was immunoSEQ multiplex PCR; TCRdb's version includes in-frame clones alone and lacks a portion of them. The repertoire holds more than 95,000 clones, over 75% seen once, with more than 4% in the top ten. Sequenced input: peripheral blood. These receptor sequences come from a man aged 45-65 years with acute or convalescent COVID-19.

The CDR3 DNA sequence: TGTGCCAGCAGTTTAAGGGTGGGGAGCACTGAAGCTTTCTTT. This codes for CASSLRVGSTEAFF. The V gene is TRBV27, the J gene TRBJ1-1; D is ambiguous. The germline CDR1 and CDR2 sequences are MNHEY and SMNVEV (reference sequence). V was shortened by 2 bases and J by 4 bases, with 11 bases between the two germline ends. The CDR3 consists of 14 residues.

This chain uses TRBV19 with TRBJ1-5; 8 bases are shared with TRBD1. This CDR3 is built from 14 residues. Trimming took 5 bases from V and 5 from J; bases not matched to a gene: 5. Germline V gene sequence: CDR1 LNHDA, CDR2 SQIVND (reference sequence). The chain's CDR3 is CASSRDRGDQPQHF. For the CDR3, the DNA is TGTGCCAGTAGTCGCGACAGGGGAGATCAGCCCCAGCATTTT.

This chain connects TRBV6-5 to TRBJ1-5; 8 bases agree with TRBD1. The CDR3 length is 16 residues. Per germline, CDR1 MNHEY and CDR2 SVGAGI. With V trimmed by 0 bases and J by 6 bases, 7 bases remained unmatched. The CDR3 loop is CASSYSWTGLGQPQHF. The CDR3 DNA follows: TGTGCCAGCAGTTACTCATGGACAGGGCTCGGTCAGCCCCAGCATTTT.

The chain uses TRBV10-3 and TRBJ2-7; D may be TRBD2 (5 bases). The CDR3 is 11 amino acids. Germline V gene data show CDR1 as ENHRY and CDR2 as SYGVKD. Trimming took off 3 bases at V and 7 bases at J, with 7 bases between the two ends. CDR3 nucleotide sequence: TGTGCCATCAGTGACGGCGGGGAGCAGTACTTC. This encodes CAISDGGEQYF.

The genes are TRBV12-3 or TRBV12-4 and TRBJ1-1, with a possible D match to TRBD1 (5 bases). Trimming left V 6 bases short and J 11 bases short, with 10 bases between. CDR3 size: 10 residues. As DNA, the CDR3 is TGTGCCAGCAGCCTCGGGGGGGCTTTCTTT. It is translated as CASSLGGAFF.

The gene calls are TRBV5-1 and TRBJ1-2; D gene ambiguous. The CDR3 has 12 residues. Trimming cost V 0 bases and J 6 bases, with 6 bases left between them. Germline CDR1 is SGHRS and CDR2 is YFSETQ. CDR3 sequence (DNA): TGCGCCAGCAGCTTGGCTGCGGATGGCTACACCTTC. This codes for CASSLAADGYTF.

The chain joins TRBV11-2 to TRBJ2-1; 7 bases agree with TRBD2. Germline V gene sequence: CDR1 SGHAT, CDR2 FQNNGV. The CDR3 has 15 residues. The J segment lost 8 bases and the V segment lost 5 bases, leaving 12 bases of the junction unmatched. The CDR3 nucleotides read TGTGCCAGCAGCGCCGGAGCGGGAAGCAGGTATGAGCAGTTCTTC. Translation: CASSAGAGSRYEQFF.

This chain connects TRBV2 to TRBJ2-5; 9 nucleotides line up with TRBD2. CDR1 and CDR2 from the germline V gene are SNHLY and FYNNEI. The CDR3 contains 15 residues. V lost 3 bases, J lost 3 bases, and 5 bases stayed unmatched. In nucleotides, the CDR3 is TGTGCCAGCAGTGATCCCATAGCGGGGGAAGAGACCCAGTACTTC. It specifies CASSDPIAGEETQYF.

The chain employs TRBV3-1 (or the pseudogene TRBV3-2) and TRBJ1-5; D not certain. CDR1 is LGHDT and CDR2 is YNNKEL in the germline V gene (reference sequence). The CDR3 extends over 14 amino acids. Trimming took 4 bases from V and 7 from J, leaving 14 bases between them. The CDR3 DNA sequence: TGTGCCAGCAGCCTCTCCGCAGGCAGCCAGCCCCAGCATTTT. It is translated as CASSLSAGSQPQHF.

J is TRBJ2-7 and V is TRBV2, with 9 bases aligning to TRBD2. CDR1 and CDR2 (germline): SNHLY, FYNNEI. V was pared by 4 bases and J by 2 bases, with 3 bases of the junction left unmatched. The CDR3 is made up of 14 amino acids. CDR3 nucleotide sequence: TGTGCCAGCAGTGGCGGGGGGGGAGCCTACGAGCAGTACTTC. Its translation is CASSGGGGAYEQYF.

CDR3 DNA sequence: TGTGCCAGCAGCTTAGGCCCTTGGGCTAGCGGTTTTTACGAGCAGTACTTC. Protein: CASSLGPWASGFYEQYF. This sequence joins TRBV11-2 and TRBJ2-7, with 7 bases matching TRBD2. CDR1 and CDR2 (germline): SGHAT, FQNNGV. The CDR3 runs to 17 residues. The J segment lost 4 bases and the V segment lost 1 base, leaving 13 bases of the junction unmatched.

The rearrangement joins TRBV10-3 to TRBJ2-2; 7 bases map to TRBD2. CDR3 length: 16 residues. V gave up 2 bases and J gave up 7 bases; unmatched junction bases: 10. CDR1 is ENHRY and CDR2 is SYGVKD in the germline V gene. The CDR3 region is CAISEMAGVMIGELFF. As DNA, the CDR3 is TGTGCCATCAGTGAGATGGCGGGAGTTATGATCGGGGAGCTGTTTTTT.

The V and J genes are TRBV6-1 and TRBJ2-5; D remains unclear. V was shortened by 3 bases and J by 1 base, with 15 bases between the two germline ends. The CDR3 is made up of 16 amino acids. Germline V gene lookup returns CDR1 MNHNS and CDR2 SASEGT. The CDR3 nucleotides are TGTGCCAGCAGTGATCCTCGGCAGGTGTTCCAAGAGACCCAGTACTTC. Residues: CASSDPRQVFQETQYF.

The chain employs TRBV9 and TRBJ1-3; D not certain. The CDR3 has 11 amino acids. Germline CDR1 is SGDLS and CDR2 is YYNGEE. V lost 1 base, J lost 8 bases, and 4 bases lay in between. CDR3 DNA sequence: TGTGCCAGCAGCGTAAGCGACACCATATATTTT. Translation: CASSVSDTIYF.

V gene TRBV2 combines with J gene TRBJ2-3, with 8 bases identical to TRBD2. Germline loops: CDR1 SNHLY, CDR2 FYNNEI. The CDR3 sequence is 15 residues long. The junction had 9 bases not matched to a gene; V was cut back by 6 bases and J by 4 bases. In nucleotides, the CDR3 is TGTGCCAGCAGGGAACTCGCGGGGGGTCCAGATACGCAGTATTTT. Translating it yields CASRELAGGPDTQYF. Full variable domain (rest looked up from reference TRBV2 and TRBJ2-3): EPEVTQTPSHQVTQMGQEVILRCVPISNHLYFYWYRQILGQKVEFLVSFYNNEISEKSEIFDDQFSVERPDGSNFTLKIRSTKLEDSAMYFCASRELAGGPDTQYFGPGTRLTVL.

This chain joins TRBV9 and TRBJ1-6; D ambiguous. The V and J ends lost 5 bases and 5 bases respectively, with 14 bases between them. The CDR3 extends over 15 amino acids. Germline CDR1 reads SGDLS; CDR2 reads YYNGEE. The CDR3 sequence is CASRIDSSNNSPLHF. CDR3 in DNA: TGTGCCAGCAGGATTGACTCCTCGAATAATTCACCCCTCCACTTT.

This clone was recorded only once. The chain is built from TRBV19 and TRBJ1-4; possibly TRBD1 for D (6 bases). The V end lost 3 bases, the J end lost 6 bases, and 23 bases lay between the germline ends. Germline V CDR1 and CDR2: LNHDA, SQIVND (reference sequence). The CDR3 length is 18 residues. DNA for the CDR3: TGTGCCAGTAGTATTACAATCCTGCGGGGGGCCGGGGATGAAAAACTGTTTTTT. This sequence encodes CASSITILRGAGDEKLFF.

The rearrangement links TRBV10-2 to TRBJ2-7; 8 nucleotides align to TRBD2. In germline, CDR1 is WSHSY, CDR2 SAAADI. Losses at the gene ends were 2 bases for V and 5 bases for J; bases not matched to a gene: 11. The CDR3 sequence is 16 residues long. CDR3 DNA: TGCGCCAGCAGTGAGAAAAGGAGCGGGAGTATGAACGAGCAGTACTTC. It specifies CASSEKRSGSMNEQYF.

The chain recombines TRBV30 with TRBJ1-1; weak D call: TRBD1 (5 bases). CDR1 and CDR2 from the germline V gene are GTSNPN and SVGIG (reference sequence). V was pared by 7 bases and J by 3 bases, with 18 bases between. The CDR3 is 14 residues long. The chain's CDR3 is CALDIGGLDTEAFF. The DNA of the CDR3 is TGTGCCTTGGACATAGGAGGGTTGGACACTGAAGCTTTCTTT.

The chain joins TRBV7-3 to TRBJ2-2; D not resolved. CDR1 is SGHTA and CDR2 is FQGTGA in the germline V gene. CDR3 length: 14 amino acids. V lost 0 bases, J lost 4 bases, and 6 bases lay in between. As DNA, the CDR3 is TGTGCCAGCAGCTTAACAAGGAGCACCGGGGAGCTGTTTTTT. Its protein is CASSLTRSTGELFF.

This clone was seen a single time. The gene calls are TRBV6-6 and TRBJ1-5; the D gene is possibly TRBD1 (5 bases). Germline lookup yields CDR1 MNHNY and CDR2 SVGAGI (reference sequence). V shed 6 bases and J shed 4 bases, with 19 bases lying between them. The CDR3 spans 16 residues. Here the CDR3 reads CASRGSGLGGNQPQHF. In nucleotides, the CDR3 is TGTGCCAGCAGGGGATCCGGACTGGGGGGGAATCAGCCCCAGCATTTT.

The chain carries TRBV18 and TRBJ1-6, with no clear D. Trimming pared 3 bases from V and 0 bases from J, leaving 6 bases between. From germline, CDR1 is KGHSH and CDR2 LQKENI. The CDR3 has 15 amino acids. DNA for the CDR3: TGTGCCAGCTCACCGGGCAGCTCCTATAATTCACCCCTCCACTTT. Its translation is CASSPGSSYNSPLHF.

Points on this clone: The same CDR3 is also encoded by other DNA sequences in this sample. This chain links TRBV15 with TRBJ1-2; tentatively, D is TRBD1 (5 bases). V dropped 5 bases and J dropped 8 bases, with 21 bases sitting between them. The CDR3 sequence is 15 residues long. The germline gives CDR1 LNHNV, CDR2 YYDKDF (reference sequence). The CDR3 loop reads CATSGRGGAGGGYTF. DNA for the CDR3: TGTGCCACCAGCGGGCGAGGAGGGGCGGGGGGGGGCTACACCTTC.

CDR3 in amino acids: CASSQGPFMGYTF. As DNA, the CDR3 is TGTGCCAGCAGCCAAGGTCCCTTTATGGGCTACACCTTC. The rearrangement uses TRBV3-1 (or the pseudogene TRBV3-2) and TRBJ1-2; no definite D call. Per germline, CDR1 LGHDT and CDR2 YNNKEL (reference sequence). This CDR3 is built from 13 residues. V gave up 1 base and J gave up 8 bases, with 11 bases separating them.

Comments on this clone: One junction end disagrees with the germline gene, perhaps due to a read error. In DNA, the CDR3 is TGTGCCAGCAGGGGTGGGCCCTTCAAGCACTTC. It yields the protein CASRGGPFKHF. V usage is TRBV6-5 and J usage is TRBJ2-5; D ambiguous. Germline CDR1 reads MNHEY; CDR2 reads SVGAGI. The CDR3 runs to 11 residues.

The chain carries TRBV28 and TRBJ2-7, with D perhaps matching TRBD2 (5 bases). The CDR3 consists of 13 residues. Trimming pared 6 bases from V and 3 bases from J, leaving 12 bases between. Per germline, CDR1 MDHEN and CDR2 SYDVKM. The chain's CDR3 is CASRQPTSYEQYF. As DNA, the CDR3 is TGTGCCAGCAGACAGCCTACTAGCTACGAGCAGTACTTC.

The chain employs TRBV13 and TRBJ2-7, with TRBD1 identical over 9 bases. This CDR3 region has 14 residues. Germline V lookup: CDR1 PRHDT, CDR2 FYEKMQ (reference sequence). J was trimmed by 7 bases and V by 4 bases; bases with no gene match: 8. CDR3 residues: CASSSGQGTLEQYF. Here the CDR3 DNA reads TGTGCCAGCAGCTCCGGACAGGGGACTTTGGAGCAGTACTTC.

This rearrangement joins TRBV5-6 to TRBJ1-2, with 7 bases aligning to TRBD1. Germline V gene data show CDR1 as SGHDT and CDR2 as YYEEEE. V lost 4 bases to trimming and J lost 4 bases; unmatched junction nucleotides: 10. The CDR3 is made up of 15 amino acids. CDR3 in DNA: TGTGCCAGCAGCCGCCCGACAGGGATGGCCTATGGCTACACCTTC. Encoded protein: CASSRPTGMAYGYTF.

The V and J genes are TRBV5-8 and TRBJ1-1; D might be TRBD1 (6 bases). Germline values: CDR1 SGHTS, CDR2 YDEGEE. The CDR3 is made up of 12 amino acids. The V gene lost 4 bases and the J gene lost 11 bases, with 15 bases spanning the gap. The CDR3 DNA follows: TGTGCCAGCAGCAACAGGGTGCTAGGGGCTTTCTTT. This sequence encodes CASSNRVLGAFF.

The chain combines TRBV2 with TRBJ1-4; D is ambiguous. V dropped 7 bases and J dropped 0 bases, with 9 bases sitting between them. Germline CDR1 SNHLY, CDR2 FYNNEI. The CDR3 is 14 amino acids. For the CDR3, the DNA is TGTGCCAGCATCTCGGGTTCAACTAATGAAAAACTGTTTTTT. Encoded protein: CASISGSTNEKLFF.